Below are 9 T cell receptor beta chains sequenced from a single sample in a study of blood T cell repertoires in COVID-19. The data were produced by immunoSEQ multiplex PCR, yet TCRdb's version contains in-frame clones alone and is incomplete. The sample includes 140,000 or so clones, around 83% of them seen just once. The sample was peripheral blood. All receptors come from a man in his sixties with active or convalescent COVID-19.

The rearrangement joins TRBV2 to TRBJ2-5, with a tentative D call TRBD2 (6 bases). The V end was cut by 11 bases, the J end by 1 base, with 11 bases between. The CDR3 runs 12 residues. Germline V gene data show CDR1 as SNHLY and CDR2 as FYNNEI. CDR3 loop: CAVWDFQETQYF. The DNA for the CDR3 is TGTGCCGTCTGGGACTTCCAAGAGACCCAGTACTTC. Full variable domain (remainder filled in from reference TRBV2 and TRBJ2-5): EPEVTQTPSHQVTQMGQEVILRCVPISNHLYFYWYRQILGQKVEFLVSFYNNEISEKSEIFDDQFSVERPDGSNFTLKIRSTKLEDSAMYFCAVWDFQETQYFGPGTRLLVL.

The chain employs TRBV21-1 and TRBJ2-1; the tabulated D call, TRBD2, remains unverified against the DNA. TRBV21-1 counts as a pseudogene. The CDR3 is made up of 13 amino acids. CDR3 residues: CASSILTLKGQFF. The CDR3 DNA is TGTGCCAGCAGCATATTGACTTTAAAAGGGCAGTTCTTC.

J is TRBJ1-4 and V is TRBV19; 9 bases align to TRBD1. The V segment lost 6 bases and the J segment 10 bases; nucleotides outside the gene matches: 9. CDR3 size: 14 residues. Germline V gives CDR1 LNHDA, CDR2 SQIVND (reference sequence). The chain's CDR3 is CASSHRDRVVKLFF. Here the CDR3 DNA reads TGTGCCAGTAGCCACCGGGACAGGGTAGTAAAACTGTTTTTT.

This chain connects TRBV30 to TRBJ1-1, with no clear D. V lost 4 bases to trimming and J lost 1 base, with 10 bases between them. This CDR3 is 13 amino acids long. Germline V lookup: CDR1 GTSNPN, CDR2 SVGIG (reference sequence). The CDR3 spells CAWTLMANTEAFF. The CDR3 DNA reads as TGTGCCTGGACCTTAATGGCGAACACTGAAGCTTTCTTT.

The genes are TRBV19 and TRBJ1-5; 8 positions agree with TRBD1. The CDR3 has 16 residues. Per germline, CDR1 LNHDA and CDR2 SQIVND (reference sequence). J gave up 6 bases and V 5 bases, and 12 bases lay outside the gene matches. CDR3 in amino acids: CASSATPGGGGQPQHF. CDR3 bases: TGTGCCAGTAGTGCGACTCCAGGGGGCGGAGGTCAGCCCCAGCATTTT. The full variable domain, in which reference TRBV19 and TRBJ1-5 provide the parts outside the CDR3, is DGGITQSPKYLFRKEGQNVTLSCEQNLNHDAMYWYRQDPGQGLRLIYYSQIVNDFQKGDIAEGYSVSREKKESFPLTVTSAQKNPTAFYLCASSATPGGGGQPQHFGDGTRLSIL.

The V call is TRBV7-2, the J call TRBJ1-3, with D maybe TRBD1 (5 bases). The CDR3 contains 17 residues. Germline V gene lookup returns CDR1 SGHTA and CDR2 FQGNSA. Trimming pared 4 bases from V and 2 bases from J, leaving 18 bases between. CDR3 in amino acids: CASSSGLRGMTGNTIYF. In DNA, the CDR3 is TGTGCCAGCAGCTCCGGGCTTCGGGGGATGACTGGAAACACCATATATTTT.

Here the CDR3 DNA reads TGTGCCAGCAACGTACAGGGGGCAGGGGCTGAAGCTTTCTTT. Translation: CASNVQGAGAEAFF. The chain is built from TRBV6-5 and TRBJ1-1; 9 bases line up with TRBD1. J gave up 6 bases and V 7 bases, and 9 bases lay outside the gene matches. Germline loops: CDR1 MNHEY, CDR2 SVGAGI. CDR3 size: 14 residues.

This sequence joins TRBV30 and TRBJ2-3, with TRBD1 as a possible D gene (7 bases). The CDR3 consists of 15 residues. Germline values: CDR1 GTSNPN, CDR2 SVGIG (reference sequence). V dropped 0 bases and J dropped 8 bases, with 18 bases sitting between them. The CDR3 DNA is TGTGCCTGGAGTGTACAGGAGGGGGCTCAAGGTACGCAGTATTTT. This translates into CAWSVQEGAQGTQYF.

This chain connects TRBV30 to TRBJ1-5; 7 bases match TRBD1. Germline V gene lookup returns CDR1 GTSNPN and CDR2 SVGIG (reference sequence). Losses at the gene ends were 1 base for V and 3 bases for J; bases not matched to a gene: 6. The length of the CDR3 is 15 residues. CDR3: CAWSAGGTDNQPQHF. The CDR3, as DNA: TGTGCCTGGAGTGCCGGCGGGACAGACAATCAGCCCCAGCATTTT.